The T cell receptor (beta chain) under discussion was sequenced for a study of blood T cell repertoires in COVID-19. Study as a whole: Both acute and convalescent COVID-19 samples were obtained from the United States, Italy and Spain. In each case, the material was cDNA or gDNA derived from T cells, B-cell-depleted T cells, or PBMCs.

Authors' processing steps: Using reference gene primer amplification, nucleated cell counts were estimated. Using immunoSEQ multiplex PCR, the repertoire was profiled, and TCRdb retains in-frame clones only, with some absent. From that table come the V and J calls and clone size; the DNA was used to work out D and trimming. This sample has more than 10,000 clones; 75% to 85% occur once, and the top ten carry about 25%. Germline V lookup: CDR1 SGHTA, CDR2 FQGNSA. The CDR3 length is 16 residues. V lost 1 base to trimming and J lost 1 base, with 14 bases between them. The sequence was collected from a man in his forties with active or convalescent COVID-19. Sequenced: peripheral blood. The rearrangement joins TRBV7-2 to TRBJ2-7; possibly TRBD2 for D (7 bases). The CDR3, as DNA: TGTGCCAGCAGCTTAGATGGGGGGGCCCTGTCCTACGAGCAGTACTTC. Translated: CASSLDGGALSYEQYF.